This T cell receptor (beta chain) was recorded in a study of shared clonotypes between healthy human individuals. General observations from the study: Clonotype sharing levels among donors were expected to vary with sequencing depth.

Points on this clone: The antigen is undetermined.

The table came from immunoSEQ multiplex PCR; TCRdb's copy has only in-frame clones and leaves some out. The sample contains approximately 2,000,000 clones, 90% to 95% of which appear only once. Positive CCR7 selection of CD45RO-negative cells yielded the naive CD8 cells, and terminally differentiated effector memory CD45RA+ cells were excluded. Sample: naive CD8+ T cells from PBMCs. The sequence was obtained from a man aged 18 to 29 in good health. Some clones in this sample may be carry-over from other donors' samples.

The CDR3: CTTSGGGGSRNTEAFF. The CDR3 region has the DNA TGCACCACATCCGGAGGGGGTGGATCGAGGAACACTGAAGCTTTCTTT. The rearrangement uses TRBV29-1 and TRBJ1-1; TRBD1 is a possible D gene (6 bases). The CDR3 is 16 amino acids. The germline CDR1 and CDR2 sequences are SQVTM and ANQGSEA.